The table lists the clone carrying this T cell receptor (beta chain) with a count of one. The antigen remains undetermined. In alopecia areata patients, both lesional scalp punch biopsies and peripheral blood were collected. The data were obtained in a study of CD8+ T cells in alopecia areata. Study context: The study gave treated patients oral tofacitinib at 5 to 10 mg twice daily. Study observations and caveats: An increase in clonality over normal scalp was evident in lesional scalp, especially alopecia totalis/universalis.

cDNA reverse transcribed from extracted RNA served as the sequencing template. TCRdb's copy holds only in-frame clones and misses some; the assay was immunoSEQ multiplex PCR. This sample has some 110,000 clones, with roughly two fifths found just once. This TCR was recovered from a human donor with alopecia areata. The sample taken for sequencing was CD4+ T cells sorted from blood.

In DNA, the CDR3 is TGCAGCGTTAGGACCCCCCCAGCGGGGGTAGATACGCAGTATTTT. Its translation: CSVRTPPAGVDTQYF. The genes are TRBV29-1 and TRBJ2-3; 8 nucleotides match TRBD2. This CDR3 contains 15 residues. Germline CDR1 and CDR2: SQVTM and ANQGSEA. Trimming removed 5 bases from V and 5 bases from J; junction bases left unmatched: 12.